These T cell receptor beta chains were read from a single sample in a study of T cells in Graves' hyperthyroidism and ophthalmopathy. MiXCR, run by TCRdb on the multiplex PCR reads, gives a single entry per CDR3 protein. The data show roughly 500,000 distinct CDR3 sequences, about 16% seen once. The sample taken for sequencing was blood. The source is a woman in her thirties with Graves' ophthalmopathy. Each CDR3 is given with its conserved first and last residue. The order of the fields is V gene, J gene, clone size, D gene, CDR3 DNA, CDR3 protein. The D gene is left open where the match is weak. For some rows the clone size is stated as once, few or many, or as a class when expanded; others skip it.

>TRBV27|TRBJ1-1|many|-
TGTGCCAGCAGAAAAACAGGGTCCACTGAAGCTTTCTTT
CASRKTGSTEAFF
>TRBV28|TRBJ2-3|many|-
TGTGCCAGCAGTTCACCTCGGGAAATCCCAGATACGCAGTATTTT
CASSSPREIPDTQYF
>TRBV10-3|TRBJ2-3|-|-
TGTGCCATCAGTGAGTCGAAACCAGATACGCAGTATTTT
CAISESKPDTQYF
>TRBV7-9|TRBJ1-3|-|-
TGTGCCAGCAGCTTAGGGTCAGGTTCTGGAAACACCATATATTTT
CASSLGSGSGNTIYF
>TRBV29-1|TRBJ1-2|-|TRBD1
TGCAGCGTGAACTTTTTCAGGGGGGTCGGAGGCTACACCTTC
CSVNFFRGVGGYTF
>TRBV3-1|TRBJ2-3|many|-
TGTGCCAGCAGCCAAGATCTACCTTTAGCTGGAGATACGCAGTATTTT
CASSQDLPLAGDTQYF
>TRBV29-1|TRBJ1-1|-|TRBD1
TGCAGCGTTGATGGCGACAGGGTGGTCACTGAAGCTTTCTTT
CSVDGDRVVTEAFF
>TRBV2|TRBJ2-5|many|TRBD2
TGTGCCAGCAGTGCTAGCGGGGGACCGGGGGCCCAGTACTTC
CASSASGGPGAQYF
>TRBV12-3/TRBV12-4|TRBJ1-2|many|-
TGTGCCAGCAGTCCAGTGACAGCTAACTATGGCTACACCTTC
CASSPVTANYGYTF
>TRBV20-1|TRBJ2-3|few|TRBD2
TGCAGCGCCGCCCGGACTAGCGGGGCTAGCACAGATACGCAGTATTTT
CSAARTSGASTDTQYF
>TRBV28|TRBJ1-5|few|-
TGTGCCAGCAGCGTCACAAAGAATCAGCCCCAGCATTTT
CASSVTKNQPQHF
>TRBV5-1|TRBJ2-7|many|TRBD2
TGCGCCAGCAGCTTGGTCTCGACTAGCCAAGGGGAGCAGTACTTC
CASSLVSTSQGEQYF
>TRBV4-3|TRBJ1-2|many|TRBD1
TGCGCCAGCAGCCAGTCCCCCGGACAGGGAAGTTATGGCTACACCTTC
CASSQSPGQGSYGYTF
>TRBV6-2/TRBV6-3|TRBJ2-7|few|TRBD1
TGTGCCAGCAGTGACCACAGGGGCGAGCAGTACTTC
CASSDHRGEQYF